This T cell receptor beta chain stems from a study of T cells in Graves' hyperthyroidism and ophthalmopathy. Study as a whole: Peripheral blood collection took place at initial diagnosis, before any treatment.

TCR beta CDR3 sequences were amplified from RNA transcripts. First-round RT-PCR targeting the TCR CDR3 was performed with the HTBI primer set. TCRdb processed the multiplex PCR reads anew with MiXCR; each CDR3 protein has one entry. This sample yields approximately 870,000 distinct CDR3 sequences, of which over 35% are seen a single time; over 8% belongs to the top ten. Only a few counts were recorded for this clonotype. Newly diagnosed hyperthyroidism patients aged 18 to 65 years had disease lasting under 2 months. Researchers barred patients who had uncontrolled infection, other autoimmune disease, pregnancy or lactation. Used for diagnoses were clinical symptoms, serum thyroxine and TRAb, thyroid ultrasound and orbital computed tomography. This clonotype was sampled from a man between 18 and 35 years old with Graves' hyperthyroidism. Sequencing was carried out using blood.

As DNA, the CDR3 is TGCGCCAGCAGCCTCGCCACGAGGATGAACACTGAAGCTTTCTTT. It specifies CASSLATRMNTEAFF. The chain links TRBV5-1 to TRBJ1-1, with D hard to call. CDR3 length equals 15 residues. The germline V gene has CDR1 SGHRS and CDR2 YFSETQ. V dropped 4 bases and J dropped 0 bases, with 13 bases sitting between them.